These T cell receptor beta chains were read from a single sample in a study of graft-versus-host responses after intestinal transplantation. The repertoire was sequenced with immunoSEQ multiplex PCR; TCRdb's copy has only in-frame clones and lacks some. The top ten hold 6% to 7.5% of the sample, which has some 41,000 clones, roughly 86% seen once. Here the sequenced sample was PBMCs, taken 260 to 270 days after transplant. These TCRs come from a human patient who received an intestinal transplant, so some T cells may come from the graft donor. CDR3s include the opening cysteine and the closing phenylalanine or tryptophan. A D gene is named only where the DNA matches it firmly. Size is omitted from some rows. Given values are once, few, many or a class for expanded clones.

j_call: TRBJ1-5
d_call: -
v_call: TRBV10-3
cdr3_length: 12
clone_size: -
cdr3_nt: TGTGCCACCAGTGATGGGGATCAGCCCCAGCATTTT
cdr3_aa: CATSDGDQPQHF

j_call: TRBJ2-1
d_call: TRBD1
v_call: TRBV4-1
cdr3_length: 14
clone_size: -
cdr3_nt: TGCGCCAGCAGCCAGGGACAGGGGCGCAATGAGCAGTTCTTC
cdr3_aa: CASSQGQGRNEQFF

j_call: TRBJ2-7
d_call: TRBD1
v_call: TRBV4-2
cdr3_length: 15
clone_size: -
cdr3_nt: TGTGCCAGCAGCCTCCTGACCGGGACAGCATACGAGCAGTACTTC
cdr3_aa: CASSLLTGTAYEQYF

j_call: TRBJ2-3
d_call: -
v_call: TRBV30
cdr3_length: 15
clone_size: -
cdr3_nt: TGTGCCTGGAGCGCGGCTGCGGCGGGCCCAGATACGCAGTATTTT
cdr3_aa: CAWSAAAAGPDTQYF

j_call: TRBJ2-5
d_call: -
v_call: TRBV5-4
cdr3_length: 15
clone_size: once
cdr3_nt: TGTGCCAGCAGCTTGAGGGGATTCGAGAAAGAGACCCAGTACTTC
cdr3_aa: CASSLRGFEKETQYF

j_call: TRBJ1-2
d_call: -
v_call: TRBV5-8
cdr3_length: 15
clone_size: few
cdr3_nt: TGTGCCAGCAGCTTGTATGCTACTTCCCTCTATGGCTACACCTTC
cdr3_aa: CASSLYATSLYGYTF

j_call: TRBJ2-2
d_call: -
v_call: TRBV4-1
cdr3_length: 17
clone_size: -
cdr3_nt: TGCGCCAGCAGACCCTACTTCGGCGGGGGCCGGGGCGGGGAGCTGTTTTTT
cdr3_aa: CASRPYFGGGRGGELFF

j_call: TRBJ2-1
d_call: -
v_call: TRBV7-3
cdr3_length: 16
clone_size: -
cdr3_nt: TGTGCCAGCAGCTTAAAGAGCCAGGAGCCCTACAATGAGCAGTTCTTC
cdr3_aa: CASSLKSQEPYNEQFF

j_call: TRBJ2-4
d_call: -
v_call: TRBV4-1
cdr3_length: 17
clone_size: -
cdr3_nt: TGCGCCAGCAGCCAACCCCGCAAAGAAAGGGCCAAAAACATTCAGTACTTC
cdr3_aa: CASSQPRKERAKNIQYF

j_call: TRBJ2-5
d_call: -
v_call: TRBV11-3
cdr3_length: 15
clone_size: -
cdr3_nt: TGTGCCAGCAGCCTAGACGGGGGCCACGGGGAGACCCAGTACTTC
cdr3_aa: CASSLDGGHGETQYF

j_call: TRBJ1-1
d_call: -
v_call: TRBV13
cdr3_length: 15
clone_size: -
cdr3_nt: TGTGCCAGCAGCTCAGTCCGGGCCAAGGGCACTGAAGCTTTCTTT
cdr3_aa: CASSSVRAKGTEAFF

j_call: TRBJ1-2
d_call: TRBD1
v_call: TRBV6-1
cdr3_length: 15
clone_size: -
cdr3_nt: TGTGCCAGCAGGATGACAGGGTCAGGGAACTATGGCTACACCTTC
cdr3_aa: CASRMTGSGNYGYTF

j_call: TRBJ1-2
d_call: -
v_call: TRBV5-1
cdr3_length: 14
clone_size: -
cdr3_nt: TGCGCCAGCAGCTTTGTCGGCGGATCATATGGCTACACCTTC
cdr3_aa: CASSFVGGSYGYTF

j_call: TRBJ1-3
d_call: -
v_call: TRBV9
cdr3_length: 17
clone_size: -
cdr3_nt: TGTGCCAGCACCGGGGGGCCCGAGGAGTTGGCTGGAAACACCATATATTTT
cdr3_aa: CASTGGPEELAGNTIYF

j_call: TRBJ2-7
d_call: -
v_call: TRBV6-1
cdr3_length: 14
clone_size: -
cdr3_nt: TGTGCCAGCAGTGACACGGGACGGCGCTACGAGCAGTACTTC
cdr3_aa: CASSDTGRRYEQYF

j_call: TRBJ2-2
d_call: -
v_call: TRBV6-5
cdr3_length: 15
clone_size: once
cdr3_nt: TGTGCCAGCAGTTACTCGGGGATCACGGGAGAGGAGCTGTTTTTT
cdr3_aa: CASSYSGITGEELFF

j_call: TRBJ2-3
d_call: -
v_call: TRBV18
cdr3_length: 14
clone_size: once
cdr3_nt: TGTGCCAGCTCACCTTACTCCAGCACAGATACGCAGTATTTT
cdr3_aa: CASSPYSSTDTQYF

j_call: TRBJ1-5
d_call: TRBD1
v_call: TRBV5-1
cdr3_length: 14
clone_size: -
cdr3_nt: TGCGTCCTCCACCCGGGACAGGGTTGGAAGCCCCAGCATTTT
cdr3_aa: CVLHPGQGWKPQHF

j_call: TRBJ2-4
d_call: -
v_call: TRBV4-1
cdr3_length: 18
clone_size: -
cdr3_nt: TGCGCCAGCAGCCAAGAGGCGCGGGTCCTGAGGGCCAAAAACATTCAGTACTTC
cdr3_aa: CASSQEARVLRAKNIQYF

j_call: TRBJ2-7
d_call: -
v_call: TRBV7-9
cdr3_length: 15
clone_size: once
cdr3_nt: TGTGCCAGCAGCCCCTCAGGTGAGACAGCCTACGAGCAGTACTTC
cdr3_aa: CASSPSGETAYEQYF

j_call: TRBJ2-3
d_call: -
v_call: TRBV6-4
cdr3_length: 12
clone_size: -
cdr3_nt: TGTGCCAGCAGTGCAGGGGCAGATACGCAGTATTTT
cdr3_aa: CASSAGADTQYF

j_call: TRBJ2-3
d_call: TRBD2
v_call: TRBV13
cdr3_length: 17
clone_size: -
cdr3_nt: TGTGCCAGCAGCTTAGTGTTAACTAGCGGACATACAGATACGCAGTATTTT
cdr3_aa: CASSLVLTSGHTDTQYF

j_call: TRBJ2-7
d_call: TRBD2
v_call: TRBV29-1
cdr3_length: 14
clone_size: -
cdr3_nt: TGCAGCGTTATAAAGGGACTAGGAGGATACGAGCAGTACTTC
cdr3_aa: CSVIKGLGGYEQYF

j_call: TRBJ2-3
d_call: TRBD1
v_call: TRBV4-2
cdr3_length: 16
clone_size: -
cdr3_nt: TGTGCCAGCAGCCAGTACCGGGACAGGGGAACAGATACGCAGTATTTT
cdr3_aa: CASSQYRDRGTDTQYF

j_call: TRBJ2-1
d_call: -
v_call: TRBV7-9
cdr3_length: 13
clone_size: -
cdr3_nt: TGTGCCAGCAGCTTAGCACTTTACAATGAGCAGTTCTTC
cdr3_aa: CASSLALYNEQFF

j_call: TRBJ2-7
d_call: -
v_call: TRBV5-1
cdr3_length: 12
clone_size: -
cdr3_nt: TGCGCCAGCAGACAGGATTCCTACGAGCAGTACTTC
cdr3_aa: CASRQDSYEQYF

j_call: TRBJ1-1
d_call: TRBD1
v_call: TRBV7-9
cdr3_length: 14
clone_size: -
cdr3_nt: TGTGCCAGCAGCTGGACAGGGGCGAACACTGAAGCTTTCTTT
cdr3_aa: CASSWTGANTEAFF

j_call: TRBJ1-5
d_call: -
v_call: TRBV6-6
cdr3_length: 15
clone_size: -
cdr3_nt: TGTGCCAGCAGTGCCGGGCAAAGTACCAATCAGCCCCAGCATTTT
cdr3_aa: CASSAGQSTNQPQHF

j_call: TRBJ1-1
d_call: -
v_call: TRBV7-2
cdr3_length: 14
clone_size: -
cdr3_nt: TGTGCCAGCAGCCCAGCCCCGGCGAACACTGAAGCTTTCTTT
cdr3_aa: CASSPAPANTEAFF

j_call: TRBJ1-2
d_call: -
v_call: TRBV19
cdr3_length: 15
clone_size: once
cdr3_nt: TGTGCCAGTAGTTTGGCGATCCTTACAGGGAGAGGCTACACCTTC
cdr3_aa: CASSLAILTGRGYTF

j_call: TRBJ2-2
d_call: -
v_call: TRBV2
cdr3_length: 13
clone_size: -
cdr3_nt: TGTGCCAGCAGGAGAGGGGGAACCGGGGAGCTGTTTTTT
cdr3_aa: CASRRGGTGELFF

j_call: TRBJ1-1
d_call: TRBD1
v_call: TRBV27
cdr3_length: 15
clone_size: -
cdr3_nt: TGTGCCAGCAGTTCGGGCGGGACAGGGAACACTGAAGCTTTCTTT
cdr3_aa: CASSSGGTGNTEAFF

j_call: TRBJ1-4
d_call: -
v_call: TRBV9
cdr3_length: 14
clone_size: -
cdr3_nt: TGTGCCAGCAGCCTCGAAGCAACTAATGAAAAACTGTTTTTT
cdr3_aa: CASSLEATNEKLFF

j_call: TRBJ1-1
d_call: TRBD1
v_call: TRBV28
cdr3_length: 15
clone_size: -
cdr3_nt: TGTGCCAGCAGTTCTCCCCTGACAGGGACCACTGAAGCTTTCTTT
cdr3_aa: CASSSPLTGTTEAFF

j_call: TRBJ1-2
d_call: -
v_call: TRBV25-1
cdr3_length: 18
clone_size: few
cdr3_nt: TGTGCCAGCAGTTTAAGAATAAGGGGGGCGCTGCGAAACTATGGCTACACCTTC
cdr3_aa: CASSLRIRGALRNYGYTF

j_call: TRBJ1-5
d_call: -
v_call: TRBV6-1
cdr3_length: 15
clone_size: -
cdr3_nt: TGTGCCAGCAGTCCCACGGGGCAGCCCAATCAGCCCCAGCATTTT
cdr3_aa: CASSPTGQPNQPQHF

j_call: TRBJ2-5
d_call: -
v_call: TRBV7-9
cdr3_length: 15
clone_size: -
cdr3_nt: TGTGCCAGCAGCTTAGCTGGGGGGACCCAAGAGACCCAGTACTTC
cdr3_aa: CASSLAGGTQETQYF

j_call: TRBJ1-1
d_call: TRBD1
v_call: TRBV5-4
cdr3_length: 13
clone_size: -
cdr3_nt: TGTGCCAGCAGCTTCGACAGGGGGGTTGAAGCTTTCTTT
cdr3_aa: CASSFDRGVEAFF

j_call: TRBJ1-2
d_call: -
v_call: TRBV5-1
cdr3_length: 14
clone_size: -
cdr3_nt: TGCGCCAGCAGCTTGGAACAGGGCAACTATGGCTACACCTTC
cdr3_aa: CASSLEQGNYGYTF

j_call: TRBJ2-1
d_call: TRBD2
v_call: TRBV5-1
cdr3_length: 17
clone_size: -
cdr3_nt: TGCGCCAGCAGCCCTTCGGGACTAGCCAGATTATACAATGAGCAGTTCTTC
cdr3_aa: CASSPSGLARLYNEQFF

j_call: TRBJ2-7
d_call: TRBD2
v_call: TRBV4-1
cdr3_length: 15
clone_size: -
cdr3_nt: TGCGCCAGCAGCCGAGTAGCGGGGGGCTCATACGAGCAGTACTTC
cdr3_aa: CASSRVAGGSYEQYF

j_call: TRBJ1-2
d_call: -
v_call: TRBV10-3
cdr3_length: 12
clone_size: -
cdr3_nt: TGTGCCATCAGCCCTACAGGGTATGGCTACACCTTC
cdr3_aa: CAISPTGYGYTF

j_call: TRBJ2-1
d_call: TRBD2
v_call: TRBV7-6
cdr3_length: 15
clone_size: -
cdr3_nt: TGTGCCAGCAGCTTAGGGACTAGCGGTTACAATGAGCAGTTCTTC
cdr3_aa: CASSLGTSGYNEQFF

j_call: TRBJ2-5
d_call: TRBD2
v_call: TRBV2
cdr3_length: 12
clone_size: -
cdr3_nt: TGTGCCACCGTAGAGGGAGGGGAGACCCAGTACTTC
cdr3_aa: CATVEGGETQYF

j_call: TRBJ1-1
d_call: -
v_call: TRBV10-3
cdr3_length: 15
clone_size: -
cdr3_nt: TGTGCCATCAGTGAGGGACAGAGCCCTTCCTCTGAAGCTTTCTTT
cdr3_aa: CAISEGQSPSSEAFF